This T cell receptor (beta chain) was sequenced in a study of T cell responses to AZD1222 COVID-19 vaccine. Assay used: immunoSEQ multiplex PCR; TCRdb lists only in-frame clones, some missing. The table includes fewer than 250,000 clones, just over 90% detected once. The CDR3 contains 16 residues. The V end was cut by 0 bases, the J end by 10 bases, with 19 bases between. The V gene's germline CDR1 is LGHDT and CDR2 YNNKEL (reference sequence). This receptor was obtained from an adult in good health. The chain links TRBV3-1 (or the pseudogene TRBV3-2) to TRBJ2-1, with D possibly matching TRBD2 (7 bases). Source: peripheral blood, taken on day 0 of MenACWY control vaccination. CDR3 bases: TGTGCCAGCAGCCAAGATCGGGGGGCCCGAGAAGGGGAGCAGTTCTTC. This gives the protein CASSQDRGAREGEQFF.